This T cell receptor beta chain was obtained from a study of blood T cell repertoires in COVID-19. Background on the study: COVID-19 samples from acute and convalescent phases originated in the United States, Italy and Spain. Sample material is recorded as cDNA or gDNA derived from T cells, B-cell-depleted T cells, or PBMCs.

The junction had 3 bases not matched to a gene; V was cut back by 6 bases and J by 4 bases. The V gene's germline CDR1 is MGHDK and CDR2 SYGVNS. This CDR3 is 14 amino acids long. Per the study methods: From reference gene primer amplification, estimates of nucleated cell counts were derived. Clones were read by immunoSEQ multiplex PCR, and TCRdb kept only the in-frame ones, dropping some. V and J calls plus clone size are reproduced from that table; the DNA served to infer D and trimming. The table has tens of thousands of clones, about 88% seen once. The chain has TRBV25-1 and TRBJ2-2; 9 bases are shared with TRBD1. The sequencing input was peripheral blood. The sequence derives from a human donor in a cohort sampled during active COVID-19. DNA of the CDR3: TGTGCCAGCAGGGACAGGGGTATCACCGGGGAGCTGTTTTTT. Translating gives CASRDRGITGELFF.